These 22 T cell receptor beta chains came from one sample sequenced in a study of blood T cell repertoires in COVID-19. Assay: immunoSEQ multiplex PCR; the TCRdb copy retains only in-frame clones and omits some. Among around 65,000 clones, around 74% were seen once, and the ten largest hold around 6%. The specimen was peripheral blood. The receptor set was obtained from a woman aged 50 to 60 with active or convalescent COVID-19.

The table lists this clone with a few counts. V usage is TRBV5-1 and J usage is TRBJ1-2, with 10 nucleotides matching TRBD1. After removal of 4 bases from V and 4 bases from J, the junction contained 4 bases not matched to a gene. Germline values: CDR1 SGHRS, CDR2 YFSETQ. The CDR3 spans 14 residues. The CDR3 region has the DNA TGCGCCAGCAGCGTGACAGGGGGCATCTATGGCTACACCTTC. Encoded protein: CASSVTGGIYGYTF.

The CDR3 loop reads CASSFSGAYAANEKLFF. The CDR3 nucleotides are TGTGCCAGCAGTTTCTCTGGGGCCTACGCGGCTAATGAAAAACTGTTTTTT. This chain connects TRBV27 to TRBJ1-4; a possible D gene is TRBD1 (5 bases). Trimming took 3 bases from V and 3 from J, leaving 17 bases between them. CDR1 and CDR2 (germline): MNHEY, SMNVEV (reference sequence). The CDR3 contains 17 residues.

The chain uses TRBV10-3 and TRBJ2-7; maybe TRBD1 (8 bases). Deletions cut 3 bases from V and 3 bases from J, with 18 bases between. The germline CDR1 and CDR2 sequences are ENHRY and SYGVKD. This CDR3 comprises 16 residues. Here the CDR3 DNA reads TGTGCCATCAGTGAAAGAGACTACAGGGGGGGCTACGAGCAGTACTTC. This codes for CAISERDYRGGYEQYF.

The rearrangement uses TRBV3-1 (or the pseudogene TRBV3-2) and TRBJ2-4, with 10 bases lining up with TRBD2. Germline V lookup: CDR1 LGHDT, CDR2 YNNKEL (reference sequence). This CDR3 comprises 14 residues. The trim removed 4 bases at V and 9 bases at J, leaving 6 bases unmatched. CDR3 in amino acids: CASSPLAGEGIQYF. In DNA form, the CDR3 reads TGTGCCAGCAGCCCGCTAGCGGGAGAGGGCATTCAGTACTTC.

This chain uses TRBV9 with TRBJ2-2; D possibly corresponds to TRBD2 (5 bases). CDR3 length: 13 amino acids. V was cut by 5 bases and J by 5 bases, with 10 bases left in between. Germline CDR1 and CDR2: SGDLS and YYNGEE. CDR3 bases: TGTGCCAGCAGTGCCCGAGGGACCGGGGAGCTGTTTTTT. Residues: CASSARGTGELFF.

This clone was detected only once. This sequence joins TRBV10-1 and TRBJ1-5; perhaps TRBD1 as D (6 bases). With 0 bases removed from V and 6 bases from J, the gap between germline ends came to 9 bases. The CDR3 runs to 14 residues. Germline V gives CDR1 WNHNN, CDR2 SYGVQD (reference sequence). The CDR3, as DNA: TGCGCCAGCAGTGAGTCGGGAGGGGGTCAGCCCCAGCATTTT. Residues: CASSESGGGQPQHF.

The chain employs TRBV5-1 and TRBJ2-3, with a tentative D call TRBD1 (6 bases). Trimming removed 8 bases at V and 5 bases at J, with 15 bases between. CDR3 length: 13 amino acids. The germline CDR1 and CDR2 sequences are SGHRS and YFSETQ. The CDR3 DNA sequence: TGCGCCAGTTACAGGGATATAGGAGATACGCAGTATTTT. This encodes CASYRDIGDTQYF.

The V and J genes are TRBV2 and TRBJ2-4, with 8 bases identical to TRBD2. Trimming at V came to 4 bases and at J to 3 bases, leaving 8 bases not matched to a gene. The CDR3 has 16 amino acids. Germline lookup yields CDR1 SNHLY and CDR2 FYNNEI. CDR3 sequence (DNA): TGTGCCAGCAGTGCCTCTTTGGGACTAGTCAAAAACATTCAGTACTTC. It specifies CASSASLGLVKNIQYF.

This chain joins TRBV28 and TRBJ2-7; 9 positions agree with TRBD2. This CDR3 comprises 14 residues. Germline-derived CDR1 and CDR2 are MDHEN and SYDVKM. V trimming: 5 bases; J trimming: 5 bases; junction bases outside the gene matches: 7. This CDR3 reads CASSLGTSSHEQYF. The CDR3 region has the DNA TGTGCCAGCAGTCTCGGGACTAGCAGCCACGAGCAGTACTTC.

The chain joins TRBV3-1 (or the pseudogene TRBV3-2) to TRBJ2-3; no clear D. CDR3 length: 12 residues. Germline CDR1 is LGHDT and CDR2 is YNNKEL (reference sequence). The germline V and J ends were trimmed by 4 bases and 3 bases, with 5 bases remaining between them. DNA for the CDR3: TGTGCCAGCAGCCTTCAAACAGATACGCAGTATTTT. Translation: CASSLQTDTQYF.

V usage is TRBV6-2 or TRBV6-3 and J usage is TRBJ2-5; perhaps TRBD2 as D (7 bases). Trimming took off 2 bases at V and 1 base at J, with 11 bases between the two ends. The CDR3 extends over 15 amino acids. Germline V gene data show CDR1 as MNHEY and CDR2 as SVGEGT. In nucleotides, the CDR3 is TGTGCCAGCAGTTACGGCCGGGGGGCCCAAGAGACCCAGTACTTC. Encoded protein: CASSYGRGAQETQYF.

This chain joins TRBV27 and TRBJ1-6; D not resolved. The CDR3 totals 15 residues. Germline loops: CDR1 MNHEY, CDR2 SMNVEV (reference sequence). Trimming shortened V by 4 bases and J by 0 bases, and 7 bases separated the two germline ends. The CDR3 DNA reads TGTGCCAGCAGTTCCCGGAGCTCCTATAATTCACCCCTCCACTTT. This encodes CASSSRSSYNSPLHF.

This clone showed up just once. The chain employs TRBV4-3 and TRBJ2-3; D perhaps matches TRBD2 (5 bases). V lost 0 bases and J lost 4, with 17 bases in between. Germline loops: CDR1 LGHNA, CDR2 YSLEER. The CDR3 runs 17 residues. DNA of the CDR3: TGCGCCAGCAGCCAAGAGAGTGGGAGTTTGCGCGCAGATACGCAGTATTTT. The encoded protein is CASSQESGSLRADTQYF.

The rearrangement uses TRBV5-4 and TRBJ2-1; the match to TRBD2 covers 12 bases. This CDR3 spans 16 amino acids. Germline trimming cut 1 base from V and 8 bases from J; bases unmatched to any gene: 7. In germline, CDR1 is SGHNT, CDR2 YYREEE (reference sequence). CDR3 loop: CASSLPPGLAGHEQFF. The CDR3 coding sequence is TGTGCCAGCAGCTTGCCCCCGGGACTAGCGGGCCATGAGCAGTTCTTC.

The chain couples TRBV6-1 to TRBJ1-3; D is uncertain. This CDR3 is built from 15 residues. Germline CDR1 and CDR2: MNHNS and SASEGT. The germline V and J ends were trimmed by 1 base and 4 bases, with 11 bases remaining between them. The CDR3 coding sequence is TGTGCCAGCAGTGAAGGGGCGACCCTGGGAAACACCATATATTTT. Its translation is CASSEGATLGNTIYF.

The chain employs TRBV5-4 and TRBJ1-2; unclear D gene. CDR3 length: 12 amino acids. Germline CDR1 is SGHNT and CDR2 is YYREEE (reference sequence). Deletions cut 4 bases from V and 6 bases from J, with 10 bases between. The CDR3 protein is CASSGEEDGYTF. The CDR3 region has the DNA TGTGCCAGCAGCGGGGAGGAGGATGGCTACACCTTC.

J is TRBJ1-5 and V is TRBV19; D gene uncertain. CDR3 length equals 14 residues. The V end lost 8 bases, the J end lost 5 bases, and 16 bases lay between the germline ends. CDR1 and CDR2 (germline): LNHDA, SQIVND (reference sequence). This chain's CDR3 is CASGKLGEYQPQHF. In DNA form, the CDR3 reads TGTGCCAGTGGTAAACTCGGGGAATATCAGCCCCAGCATTTT. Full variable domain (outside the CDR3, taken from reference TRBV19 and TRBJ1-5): DGGITQSPKYLFRKEGQNVTLSCEQNLNHDAMYWYRQDPGQGLRLIYYSQIVNDFQKGDIAEGYSVSREKKESFPLTVTSAQKNPTAFYLCASGKLGEYQPQHFGDGTRLSIL.

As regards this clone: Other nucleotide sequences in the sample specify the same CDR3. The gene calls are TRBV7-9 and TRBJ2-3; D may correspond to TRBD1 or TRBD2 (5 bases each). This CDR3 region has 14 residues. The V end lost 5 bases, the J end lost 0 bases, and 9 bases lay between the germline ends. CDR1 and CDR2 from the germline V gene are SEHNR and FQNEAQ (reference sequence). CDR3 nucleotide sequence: TGTGCCAGCAGCCTAGAGGGGAGCACAGATACGCAGTATTTT. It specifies CASSLEGSTDTQYF.

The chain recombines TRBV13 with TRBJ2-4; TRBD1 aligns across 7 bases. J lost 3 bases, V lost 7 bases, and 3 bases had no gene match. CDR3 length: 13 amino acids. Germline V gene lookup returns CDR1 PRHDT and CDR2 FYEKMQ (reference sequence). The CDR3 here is CASNRQGKNIQYF. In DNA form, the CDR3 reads TGTGCCAGCAACCGACAGGGCAAAAACATTCAGTACTTC.

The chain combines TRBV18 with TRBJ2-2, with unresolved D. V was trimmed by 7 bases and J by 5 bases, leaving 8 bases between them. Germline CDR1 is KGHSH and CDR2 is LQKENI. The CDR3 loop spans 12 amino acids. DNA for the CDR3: TGTGCCAGCTATCAGAATACCGGGGAGCTGTTTTTT. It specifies CASYQNTGELFF.

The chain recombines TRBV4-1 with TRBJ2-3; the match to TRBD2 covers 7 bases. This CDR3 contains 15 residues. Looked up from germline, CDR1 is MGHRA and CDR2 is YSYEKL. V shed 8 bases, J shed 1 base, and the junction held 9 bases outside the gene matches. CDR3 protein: CASGAGRGRTDTQYF. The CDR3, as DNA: TGCGCCAGCGGAGCGGGACGGGGCCGCACAGATACGCAGTATTTT.

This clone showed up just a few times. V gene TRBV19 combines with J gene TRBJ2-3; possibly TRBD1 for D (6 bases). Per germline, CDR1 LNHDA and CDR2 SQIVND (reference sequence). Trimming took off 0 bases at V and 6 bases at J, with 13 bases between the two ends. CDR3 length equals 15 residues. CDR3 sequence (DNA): TGTGCCAGTAGTATAGATTTGACAGGCGTTGATACGCAGTATTTT. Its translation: CASSIDLTGVDTQYF.